This TCR beta chain came from a study of read filtering for tumor transcriptome and immune sequencing. For the study at large: Revised staging placed roughly eight patients in R-ISS I, 15 to 20 in II, more than five in III.

This clonotype has ten or more counts. From around 440 ng of RNA, a library with molecular barcoded alpha/delta and beta/gamma adaptors was made. TCRdb passed the reads through MiXCR, listing each CDR3 protein once. Here the sample spans tens of thousands of distinct CDR3 sequences, roughly 20% being singletons. The V gene's germline CDR1 is LNHDA and CDR2 SQIVND (reference sequence). V was cut by 8 bases and J by 1 base, with 15 bases left in between. The CDR3 totals 15 residues. This chain joins TRBV19 and TRBJ1-5, with D tentatively TRBD1 (5 bases). Sequences were obtained from a population of CD138-negative cells sorted from bone marrow. The sequence was collected from a donor over 35 with multiple myeloma. The CDR3 nucleotides are TGTGCCAGTGCGTGGGGGGGACGGAGCAATCAGCCCCAGCATTTT. This encodes CASAWGGRSNQPQHF.